The rows below give T cell receptor beta chains drawn from one sample of a study of T-cell memory formation after mild COVID-19. Each CDR3 protein gets one entry after TCRdb re-called the 5' RACE reads with MiXCR. Found here are more than 450,000 distinct CDR3 sequences, about a sixth of them singletons; the top ten hold 12%. Sequencing was carried out using PBMCs or a T cell subset sorted from them (not recorded which). Receptors originate from an adult woman who had mild COVID-19 (a few samples of this study predate the infection). Cell type and time point are not known. CDR3s include the opening cysteine and the closing phenylalanine or tryptophan. Each record gives: CDR3 protein, CDR3 DNA, clone size, V gene, D gene, J gene. D genes are given only for firm matches. Only some rows state a clone size, as once, few, many or a class for expanded clones.

CASSAWDSLGEQFF TGTGCCAGCAGCGCCTGGGACTCCCTCGGGGAGCAGTTCTTC - TRBV9 - TRBJ2-1
CASSLQGWGETQYF TGCGCCAGCAGCTTACAGGGATGGGGAGAGACCCAGTACTTC - TRBV5-1 - TRBJ2-5
CASSPSGTAYGYTF TGCGCCAGCAGCCCTTCCGGGACAGCCTATGGCTACACCTTC few TRBV5-1 TRBD1 TRBJ1-2
CASSWEGEQFF TGTGCCAGCAGCTGGGAGGGTGAGCAGTTCTTC few TRBV11-3 TRBD2 TRBJ2-1
CATSDSGGEQYF TGTGCCACCAGTGATTCTGGGGGCGAGCAGTACTTC - TRBV24-1 - TRBJ2-7
CASSWGGATEAFF TGTGCCAGCAGTTGGGGAGGGGCTACTGAAGCTTTCTTT few TRBV6-5 - TRBJ1-1
CASSQAWTDTQYF TGTGCCAGCAGCCAAGCCTGGACAGATACGCAGTATTTT - TRBV3-1 - TRBJ2-3
CSAGGTGYRGEQYF TGCAGTGCTGGGGGAACAGGTTATCGGGGCGAGCAGTACTTC few TRBV20-1 - TRBJ2-7
CATSSYEFTDTQYF TGTGCCACCAGTTCTTATGAGTTCACAGATACGCAGTATTTT few TRBV24-1 - TRBJ2-3
CASSPYPRGRLTDTQYF TGTGCCAGCAGCCCATACCCGCGGGGGAGATTGACAGATACGCAGTATTTT - TRBV4-2 TRBD2 TRBJ2-3
CASSLRFQGKGYEQYF TGTGCCAGCAGCTTAAGGTTTCAGGGCAAAGGCTACGAGCAGTACTTC few TRBV7-2 - TRBJ2-7
CASIPGTGSGGYTF TGTGCCAGCATCCCCGGGACCGGCTCCGGTGGCTACACCTTC - TRBV5-4 - TRBJ1-2